A selection of T cell receptor beta chains follows, all from one sample in a study of blood T cell repertoires in COVID-19. Sequencing used immunoSEQ multiplex PCR; TCRdb keeps in-frame clones, though not all of them. Of approximately 51,000 clones listed, about 88% are singletons. Sequences were obtained from peripheral blood. The source is a man in his forties with active COVID-19. The CDR3 runs from the conserved cysteine through the conserved F or W. The D gene is left open where the match is weak. Expanded clones are given a class, and other clones once, few, many or no size at all.

D	size	V	J	DNA	CDR3
TRBD1	NA	TRBV5-1	TRBJ1-2	TGCGCCAGCAGCCCCGGACAGGTAGACTATGGCTACACCTTC	CASSPGQVDYGYTF
NA	NA	TRBV7-6	TRBJ1-5	TGTGCCAGCAGCTTAGTATCGGGGGGCGGTGGGCAGCCCCAGCATTTT	CASSLVSGGGGQPQHF
NA	NA	TRBV5-4	TRBJ1-2	TGTGCCAGCAGCTTAATATCGGGTGGCTACACCTTC	CASSLISGGYTF
NA	NA	TRBV19	TRBJ2-2	TGTGCCAGTGCACAGGGACGGGACACCGGGGAGCTGTTTTTT	CASAQGRDTGELFF
TRBD1	NA	TRBV29-1	TRBJ1-4	TGCAGCGTTGGGACAGGGTTTGAAAAACTGTTTTTT	CSVGTGFEKLFF
NA	NA	TRBV6-1	TRBJ1-5	TGTGCCAGCAGTGAAGTGTGGGCCAACAATCAGCCCCAGCATTTT	CASSEVWANNQPQHF
NA	NA	TRBV28	TRBJ1-6	TGTGCCAGCAGTTTACTCCCCGGGACTCCCGTTCACTTT	CASSLLPGTPVHF
NA	NA	TRBV18	TRBJ1-2	TGTGCCAGCTCACCAAATCTAAACTATGGCTACACCTTC	CASSPNLNYGYTF
NA	NA	TRBV2	TRBJ1-2	TGTGCCAGCAGTGAACGACAGTCCTTAAACTATGGCTACACCTTC	CASSERQSLNYGYTF
TRBD2	NA	TRBV29-1	TRBJ2-2	TGCAGCGTTGAATACCGACTAGCGGGAGATATTACGAACACCGGGGAGCTGTTTTTT	CSVEYRLAGDITNTGELFF
TRBD2	NA	TRBV19	TRBJ2-1	TGTGCCAGTACGGGAGGTGGGTCTAGCGGGAGGCTTGACAATGAGCAGTTCTTC	CASTGGGSSGRLDNEQFF
TRBD2	few	TRBV28	TRBJ2-5	TGTGCCAGCAGTGTAGCGGGAGATATAGAGACCCAGTACTTC	CASSVAGDIETQYF
TRBD1	NA	TRBV15	TRBJ2-5	TGTGCCACCGAAAACAGGGGTGGGGAGACCCAGTACTTC	CATENRGGETQYF
NA	NA	TRBV24-1	TRBJ2-1	TGTGCCACCAGTGATTTGCCGGGAGACGGCCCAGGGGAGCAGTTCTTC	CATSDLPGDGPGEQFF
TRBD1	once	TRBV29-1	TRBJ1-4	TGCAGCGTTGGGATGGGACAGGGAGTTGGAAAACTGTTTTTT	CSVGMGQGVGKLFF
TRBD2	NA	TRBV30	TRBJ2-3	TGTGCCTGGAGTGTGGGGTCCAGCGGGAGGGGGAAAGATACGCAGTATTTT	CAWSVGSSGRGKDTQYF
TRBD2	NA	TRBV7-2	TRBJ2-6	TGTGCCAGCAGCTTACTTAGCGGGAGCTCTGGGGCCAACGTCCTGACTTTC	CASSLLSGSSGANVLTF
NA	NA	TRBV27	TRBJ1-2	TGTGCCAGCAGTTTGAAGGACAGATTCTATGGCTACACCTTC	CASSLKDRFYGYTF
NA	NA	TRBV28	TRBJ2-7	TGTGCCAGCAGTTTTCCCAACATGGCGGGGGAGCAGTACTTC	CASSFPNMAGEQYF
NA	NA	TRBV7-8	TRBJ2-1	TGTGCCAGCAGTCCCTATGGCTTCGTGACTTACAATGAGCAGTTCTTC	CASSPYGFVTYNEQFF
NA	once	TRBV27	TRBJ2-7	TGTGCCAGCAGTTCCCTACCGGGGTTGGTAGCGGACCTACCCTACGAGCAGTACTTC	CASSSLPGLVADLPYEQYF
TRBD2	NA	TRBV3-1/TRBV3-2	TRBJ2-3	TGTGCCAGCAGCCAATCTGTCCCGGGACTAGCGGGAGGGAGCACAGATACGCAGTATTTT	CASSQSVPGLAGGSTDTQYF
TRBD1	NA	TRBV5-1	TRBJ2-1	TGCGCCAGCAGCCCCAGGACAGGAAGGAGCGATGAGCAGTTCTTC	CASSPRTGRSDEQFF
TRBD2	few	TRBV6-2/TRBV6-3	TRBJ2-7	TGTGCCAGCAGTTCGGCGGGAGACGGAGAGCAGTACTTC	CASSSAGDGEQYF
NA	NA	TRBV5-1	TRBJ2-1	TGCGCCAGCAGCGAGAGCGGCGAGCAGTTCTTC	CASSESGEQFF
NA	NA	TRBV7-2	TRBJ1-2	TGTGCCAGCAGCTTCGGCGGAAGGAACTATGGCTACACCTTC	CASSFGGRNYGYTF
TRBD2	NA	TRBV27	TRBJ2-7	TGTGCCAGCAGTTTAACTAGCGGCTCCTACGAGCAGTACTTC	CASSLTSGSYEQYF
TRBD1	NA	TRBV10-1	TRBJ2-7	TGCGCCAGCAGTGAAGGTCCCGGGACAGGCGTGTACGAGCAGTACTTC	CASSEGPGTGVYEQYF
NA	NA	TRBV27	TRBJ1-1	TGTGCCAGCAGTTTAGGCCAGGTCGGCACTGAAGCTTTCTTT	CASSLGQVGTEAFF
TRBD1	NA	TRBV7-3	TRBJ2-3	TGTGCCAGCAGCAAAGACAGGGGTCTCACAGATACGCAGTATTTT	CASSKDRGLTDTQYF
TRBD1	few	TRBV28	TRBJ2-1	TGTGCCAGCAGTCCGGCCGGGACAGGGAGGATCAATGAGCAGTTCTTC	CASSPAGTGRINEQFF
NA	few	TRBV11-3	TRBJ1-1	TGTGCCAGTTCTTCGAGGGGGGGCGCGAGGACTGAAGCTTTCTTT	CASSSRGGARTEAFF
TRBD2	NA	TRBV7-9	TRBJ2-2	TGTGCCAGCAGCCAAAGGACTAGCGGGAGGACCACCGGGGAGCTGTTTTTT	CASSQRTSGRTTGELFF
TRBD2	NA	TRBV20-1	TRBJ2-1	TGCAGTGCCAGTCCTTCCATGGCGGGAGGGCCGATCGATGAGCAGTTCTTC	CSASPSMAGGPIDEQFF
NA	NA	TRBV6-5	TRBJ2-3	TGTGCCAGTCAGGAACCCGGCACAGATACGCAGTATTTT	CASQEPGTDTQYF
TRBD2	NA	TRBV9	TRBJ2-3	TGTGCCAGCAGCGCCTGGGGGGGATTCGGCACAGATACGCAGTATTTT	CASSAWGGFGTDTQYF